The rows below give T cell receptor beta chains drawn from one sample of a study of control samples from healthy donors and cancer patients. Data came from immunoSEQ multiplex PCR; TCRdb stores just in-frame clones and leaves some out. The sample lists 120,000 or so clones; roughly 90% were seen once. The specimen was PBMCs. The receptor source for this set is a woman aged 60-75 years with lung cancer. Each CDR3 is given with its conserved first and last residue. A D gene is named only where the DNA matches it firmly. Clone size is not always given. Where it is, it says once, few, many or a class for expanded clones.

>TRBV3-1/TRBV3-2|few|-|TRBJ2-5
TGTGCCAGCAGCCTCTCCACAGAGACCCAGTACTTC
CASSLSTETQYF
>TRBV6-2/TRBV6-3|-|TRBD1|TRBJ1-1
TGTGCCAGCAGTTCGGGACAGCGGTTTATGAACACTGAAGCTTTCTTT
CASSSGQRFMNTEAFF
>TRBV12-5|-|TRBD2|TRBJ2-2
TGTGCTAGTGGTTTGGTAACGGCTAGCGGCACCGGGGAGCTGTTTTTT
CASGLVTASGTGELFF
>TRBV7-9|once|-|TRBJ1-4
TGTGCCAGCAGCCAAATGGACGGCCCGTTAGGTCTGTTTTTT
CASSQMDGPLGLFF
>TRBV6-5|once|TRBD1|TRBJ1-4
TGTGCCAGCAGTACCTCCGGGACAGGGGTAGAAAAACTGTTTTTT
CASSTSGTGVEKLFF
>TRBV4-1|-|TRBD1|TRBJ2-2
TGCGCCAGCAGCCGGGGAGGGGGACAGGGGGCGAACACCGGGGAGCTGTTTTTT
CASSRGGGQGANTGELFF
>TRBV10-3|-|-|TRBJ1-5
TGTGCCATCAGTGGGGAAGGTCAGCCCCAGCATTTT
CAISGEGQPQHF
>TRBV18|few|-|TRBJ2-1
TGTGCCAGCTCAGACACTAGTGCTGGCAATGAGCAGTTCTTC
CASSDTSAGNEQFF
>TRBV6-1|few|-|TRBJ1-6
TGTGCCAGCAGTGGGGGGCTACAGGGTTACAATTCACCCCTCCACTTT
CASSGGLQGYNSPLHF
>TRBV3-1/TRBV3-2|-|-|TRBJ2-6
TGTGCCAGCAGCAATGGGGGTGTCTCTGGGGCCAACGTCCTGACTTTC
CASSNGGVSGANVLTF
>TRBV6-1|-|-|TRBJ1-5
TGTGCCAGCAGTGAAAACCCTCAGCCCCAGCATTTT
CASSENPQPQHF
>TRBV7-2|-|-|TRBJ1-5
TGTGCCAGCAGCCTGACGTCTACGACACCAAGCAATCAGCCCCAGCATTTT
CASSLTSTTPSNQPQHF
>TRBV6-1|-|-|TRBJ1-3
TGTGCCAGCAGCGAAGGGGGGAACTCTGGAAACACCATATATTTT
CASSEGGNSGNTIYF
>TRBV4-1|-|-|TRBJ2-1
TGCGCCAGCAGCCAAGAAGGAGGGTTAACCTCCTACAATGAGCAGTTCTTC
CASSQEGGLTSYNEQFF
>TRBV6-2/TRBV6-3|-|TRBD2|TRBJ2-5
TGTGCCAGCAGTTACCTAGCGGGGGCGGAGACCCAGTACTTC
CASSYLAGAETQYF
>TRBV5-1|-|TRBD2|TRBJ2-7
TGCGCCAGCAGCATTCGACTAGCGGAGTCCTACGAGCAGTACTTC
CASSIRLAESYEQYF
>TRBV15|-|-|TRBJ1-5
TGTGCCACCAGCAGAGGGGAGAATCAGCCCCAGCATTTT
CATSRGENQPQHF
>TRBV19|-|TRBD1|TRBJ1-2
TGTGCCAGTAGACCGGGACAGGACTTTTATGGCTACACCTTC
CASRPGQDFYGYTF
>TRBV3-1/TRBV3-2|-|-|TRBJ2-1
TGTGCCAGCAGCCAAGATAGTGGAAAGCAGTTCTTC
CASSQDSGKQFF
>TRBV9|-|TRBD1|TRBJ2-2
TGTGCCAGCAGCGGACAGGGCACGGGCGGGGAGCTGTTTTTT
CASSGQGTGGELFF
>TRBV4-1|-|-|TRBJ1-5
TGCGCCAGCAGCCAAGGCCACGGGGGAAGCAATCAGCCCCAGCATTTT
CASSQGHGGSNQPQHF
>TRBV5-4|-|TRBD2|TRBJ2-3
TGTGCCAGCAGCTTGCGGCTAGCGGAAAGCACAGATACGCAGTATTTT
CASSLRLAESTDTQYF
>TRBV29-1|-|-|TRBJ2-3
TGCAGCGCCCGACATAGCCGGGATACGCAGTATTTT
CSARHSRDTQYF
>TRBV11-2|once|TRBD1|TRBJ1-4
TGTGCCAGCAGGAGAAGACAGGGATCTGAAAAACTGTTTTTT
CASRRRQGSEKLFF
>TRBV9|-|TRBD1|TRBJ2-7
TGTGCCAGCAGCGCCCTACCGGGACAGGGCTACGAGCAGTACTTC
CASSALPGQGYEQYF
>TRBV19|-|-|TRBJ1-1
TGTGCCAGTATAGGGACCTCGGGGGGACTCGCCTTTGAAGCTTTCTTT
CASIGTSGGLAFEAFF
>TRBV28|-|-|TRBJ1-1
TGTGCCAGCAGTGTGACAGCTATGAACACTGAAGCTTTCTTT
CASSVTAMNTEAFF
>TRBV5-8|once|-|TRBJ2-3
TGTGCCAGCAGCCCGAGTAACCCGTGGGGGGCCGGCACAGATACGCAGTATTTT
CASSPSNPWGAGTDTQYF
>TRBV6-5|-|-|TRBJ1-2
TGTGCCAGCCGGGTCGCAGGAGCTAACTATGGCTACACCTTC
CASRVAGANYGYTF
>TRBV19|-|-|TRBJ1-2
TGTGCCAGTAGTATAGTTCCGGGACAAGGCGGCTACACCTTC
CASSIVPGQGGYTF
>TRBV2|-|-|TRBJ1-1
TGTGCCAGCAGTGAACAGGGAGGATTGACTGAAGCTTTCTTT
CASSEQGGLTEAFF
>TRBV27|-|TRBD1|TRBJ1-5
TGTGCCAGCAGTCCCGGGACAGGTAATCAGCCCCAGCATTTT
CASSPGTGNQPQHF
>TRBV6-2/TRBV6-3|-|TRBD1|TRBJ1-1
TGTGCCAGCAGTTACGACCTCAGGACAGGGAACACTGAAGCTTTCTTT
CASSYDLRTGNTEAFF
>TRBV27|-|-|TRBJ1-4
TGTGCCAGCAGTTCAACCCAGGGAGTTCATGAAAAACTGTTTTTT
CASSSTQGVHEKLFF
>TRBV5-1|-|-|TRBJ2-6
TGCGCCAGCAGCTTGGCCCCTGGGGCCAACGTCCTGACTTTC
CASSLAPGANVLTF
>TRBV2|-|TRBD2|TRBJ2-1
TGTGCCAGCAGTGAAGTCCCTAGCGGGCGCCTAGGAGAGCAGTTCTTC
CASSEVPSGRLGEQFF
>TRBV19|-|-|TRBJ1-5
TGTGCCAGTAGTATTATGGGACGACCCCAGCCCCAGCATTTT
CASSIMGRPQPQHF
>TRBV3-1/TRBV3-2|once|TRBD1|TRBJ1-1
TGTGCCAGCAGCCACCTGACAGGGGCGGCTGAAGCTTTCTTT
CASSHLTGAAEAFF
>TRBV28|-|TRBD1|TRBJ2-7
TGTGCCAGCAGTTCGGGGGGACAGGGTGTCTACGAGCAGTACTTC
CASSSGGQGVYEQYF
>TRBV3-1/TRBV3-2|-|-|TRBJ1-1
TGTGCCAGCAGCCAGCAGGGTACTAGGAACACTGAAGCTTTCTTT
CASSQQGTRNTEAFF
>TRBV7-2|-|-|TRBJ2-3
TGTGCCAGCAGGTCCTTCGGGGTAAGGACAGATACGCAGTATTTT
CASRSFGVRTDTQYF
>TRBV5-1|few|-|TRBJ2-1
TGCGCCAGCAGCTTGGAATTGGACAGACGTTACAATGAGCAGTTCTTC
CASSLELDRRYNEQFF
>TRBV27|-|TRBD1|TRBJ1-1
TGTGCCAGCAGTCTGACAGGGTGGTTGAACACTGAAGCTTTCTTT
CASSLTGWLNTEAFF
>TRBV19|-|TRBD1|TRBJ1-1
TGTGCCAGTACAACCCCCGTAGGGGGCAGCGACACTGAAGCTTTCTTT
CASTTPVGGSDTEAFF
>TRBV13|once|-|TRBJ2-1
TGTGCCAGCAGCCGGGAGTATGAGCAGTTCTTC
CASSREYEQFF
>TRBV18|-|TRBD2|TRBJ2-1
TGTGCCAGCTCACCAGGGACTAGCGGGAGGGACCCTAATGAGCAGTTCTTC
CASSPGTSGRDPNEQFF
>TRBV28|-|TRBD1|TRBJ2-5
TGTGCCAGCAGCCCCCGTAGACAGGGTCGCGTCGGAGAGACCCAGTACTTC
CASSPRRQGRVGETQYF
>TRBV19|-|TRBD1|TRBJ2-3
TGTGCCAGTAGTCCCACGGGTCCGGGACAGGGCACAGATACGCAGTATTTT
CASSPTGPGQGTDTQYF
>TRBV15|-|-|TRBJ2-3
TGTGCCACCAGCAGAGATAATGTTGTCACAGATACGCAGTATTTT
CATSRDNVVTDTQYF
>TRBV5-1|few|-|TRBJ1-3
TGCGCCAGCAGCTTGTATATGGGGGGTTCGGGCTCTGGAAACACCATATATTTT
CASSLYMGGSGSGNTIYF
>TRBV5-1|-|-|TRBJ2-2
TGCGCCAGCAGCTCCAGACAGGGAGGAACCGGGGAGCTGTTTTTT
CASSSRQGGTGELFF
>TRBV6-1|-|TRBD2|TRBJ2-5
TGTGCCAGCAGTGAACGGCTAGCGGGAGGTGCGGGTGAGACCCAGTACTTC
CASSERLAGGAGETQYF
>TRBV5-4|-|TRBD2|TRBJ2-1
TGTGCCAGCAGCTTGGGAACTAGCGGAGCCTCCTACAATGAGCAGTTCTTC
CASSLGTSGASYNEQFF
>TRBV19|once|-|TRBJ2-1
TGTGCCAGTAGTATCTTTGAATACGGTCTCGGCAATGAGCAGTTCTTC
CASSIFEYGLGNEQFF
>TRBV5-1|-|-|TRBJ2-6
TGCGCCAGCAGCTTGAGTGTAGGGTCAGGGGCCAACGTCCTGACTTTC
CASSLSVGSGANVLTF
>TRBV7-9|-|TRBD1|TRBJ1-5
TGTGCCAGCAGCAACCGGGACAGGGATCAGCCCCAGCATTTT
CASSNRDRDQPQHF
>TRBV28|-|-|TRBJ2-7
TGTGCCAGCAGTGGGACCACAGTCATCTCCTACGAGCAGTACTTC
CASSGTTVISYEQYF
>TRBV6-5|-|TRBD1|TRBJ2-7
TGTGCCAGCAGTTACCGGAAGGGACAGGGCCCCTACGAGCAGTACTTC
CASSYRKGQGPYEQYF
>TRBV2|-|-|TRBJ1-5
TGTGCCAGCAGTGAGATGTACCCGCGGCCCCAGCATTTT
CASSEMYPRPQHF